The next 9 T cell receptor beta chains were all read from a single sample in a study of cytomegalovirus exposure and HLA in healthy donors. PCR was performed using 60 Vbeta and 13 Jbeta primers. Generated by immunoSEQ multiplex PCR, the TCRdb table keeps only in-frame clones and is missing some. The table shows 90,000 to 150,000 clones, with around 78% occurring only once. Sequencing used PBMCs. These receptors originate from a woman aged 25 to 45 in good health and CMV-seropositive.

CDR3: CASSFPGSEAFF. The CDR3 region has the DNA TGTGCCAGCAGCTTCCCAGGGTCTGAAGCTTTCTTT. J is TRBJ1-1 and V is TRBV7-6, with D possibly TRBD1 on 5 matching bases. V dropped 3 bases and J dropped 6 bases, with 8 bases sitting between them. The CDR3 totals 12 residues. Germline CDR1 and CDR2: SGHVS and FNYEAQ.

This sequence joins TRBV4-2 and TRBJ1-3; no definite D call. Between the trimmed V and J ends, which lost 4 bases and 4 bases, there was a span of 14 bases. The length of the CDR3 is 15 residues. Germline CDR1 LGHNA, CDR2 YNFKEQ. The CDR3 DNA reads TGTGCCAGCAGCCCACGGGCGGGGTCCGGAAACACCATATATTTT. This codes for CASSPRAGSGNTIYF.

The chain recombines TRBV7-2 with TRBJ2-7; 14 bases align to TRBD2. Germline values: CDR1 SGHTA, CDR2 FQGNSA. V gave up 3 bases and J gave up 5 bases; unmatched junction bases: 6. The length of the CDR3 is 16 residues. CDR3 DNA sequence: TGTGCCAGCAGCTTTGGGGCGACTAGCGGGGGGGACGAGCAGTACTTC. Its translation: CASSFGATSGGDEQYF.

The chain carries TRBV11-2 and TRBJ2-3, with TRBD1 identical over 9 bases. The trim removed 0 bases at V and 4 bases at J, leaving 5 bases unmatched. The CDR3 has 16 residues. The V gene's germline CDR1 is SGHAT and CDR2 FQNNGV. The CDR3 sequence: CASSLDGTGSADTQYF. DNA for the CDR3: TGTGCCAGCAGCTTAGATGGGACAGGGAGTGCAGATACGCAGTATTTT.

Many counts were recorded for this clone. The CDR3 sequence is CASSLGGRSYNEQFF. Here the CDR3 DNA reads TGTGCCAGCAGCTTAGGGGGCCGCTCCTACAATGAGCAGTTCTTC. V is TRBV7-2 and J is TRBJ2-1, with D perhaps TRBD1 (5 bases). The V end was cut by 1 base, the J end by 0 bases, with 7 bases between. Germline CDR1 and CDR2: SGHTA and FQGNSA. The CDR3 extends over 15 amino acids.

The V and J genes are TRBV5-4 and TRBJ1-1; 8 bases align to TRBD1. With V trimmed by 2 bases and J by 1 base, 7 bases remained unmatched. The CDR3 has 16 amino acids. CDR1 and CDR2 (germline): SGHNT, YYREEE (reference sequence). CDR3 in DNA: TGTGCCAGCAGCTTTACCTTCGGGACAGGGAACACTGAAGCTTTCTTT. Protein product: CASSFTFGTGNTEAFF. Full variable domain (outside the CDR3, taken from reference TRBV5-4 and TRBJ1-1): ETGVTQSPTHLIKTRGQQVTLRCSSQSGHNTVSWYQQALGQGPQFIFQYYREEENGRGNFPPRFSGLQFPNYSSELNVNALELDDSALYLCASSFTFGTGNTEAFFGQGTRLTVV.

V gene TRBV15 combines with J gene TRBJ2-7, with TRBD1 identical over 7 bases. The CDR3 has 14 amino acids. CDR1 and CDR2 (germline): LNHNV, YYDKDF (reference sequence). V trimming: 0 bases; J trimming: 5 bases; junction bases outside the gene matches: 4. The CDR3 DNA reads TGTGCCACCAGCAGAGATTTAGGGGGCGACGAGCAGTACTTC. Residues: CATSRDLGGDEQYF. Full variable domain (missing parts from reference TRBV15 and TRBJ2-7): DAMVIQNPRYQVTQFGKPVTLSCSQTLNHNVMYWYQQKSSQAPKLLFHYYDKDFNNEADTPDNFQSRRPNTSFCFLDIRSPGLGDTAMYLCATSRDLGGDEQYFGPGTRLTVT.

In this sample, this clone turned up once. V and J are TRBV19 and TRBJ2-7; weak D call: TRBD2 (6 bases). The CDR3 loop spans 17 amino acids. V was shortened by 3 bases and J by 2 bases, with 20 bases between the two germline ends. Germline V gene sequence: CDR1 LNHDA, CDR2 SQIVND (reference sequence). In nucleotides, the CDR3 is TGTGCCAGTAGTATGTCACGCGGCTCGGGACTGGCCTACGAGCAGTACTTC. It codes for CASSMSRGSGLAYEQYF.

The rearrangement joins TRBV2 to TRBJ2-2; D is uncertain. V was trimmed by 8 bases and J by 7 bases, leaving 8 bases between them. Germline CDR1 SNHLY, CDR2 FYNNEI. The CDR3 has 11 amino acids. The CDR3 region has the DNA TGTGCCAGCGAGTACGGCGGGGAGCTGTTTTTT. Translated, it gives CASEYGGELFF.